This entry concerns a single TCR beta chain. This record comes from a study of blood T cell repertoires in COVID-19. Authors' processing steps: Estimation of nucleated cell counts relied on the amplification of reference gene primers. The table came from immunoSEQ multiplex PCR; TCRdb's copy has only in-frame clones and leaves some out. V and J calls and clone size are as listed in that table; D and trimming were resolved from the DNA. The sample includes roughly 200,000 clones, 87% seen only once; the top ten take around 12%. Trimming pared 0 bases from V and 7 bases from J, leaving 8 bases between. CDR1 is SGHRS, CDR2 YFSETQ, per germline. The CDR3 totals 12 residues.

This chain connects TRBV5-1 to TRBJ2-7; a possible D gene is TRBD2 (5 bases). The specimen was peripheral blood. This TCR came from a woman younger than 35 who had recovered from COVID-19. DNA for the CDR3: TGCGCCAGCAGCTTGGAAGGGAGTGAGCAGTACTTC. Protein: CASSLEGSEQYF.